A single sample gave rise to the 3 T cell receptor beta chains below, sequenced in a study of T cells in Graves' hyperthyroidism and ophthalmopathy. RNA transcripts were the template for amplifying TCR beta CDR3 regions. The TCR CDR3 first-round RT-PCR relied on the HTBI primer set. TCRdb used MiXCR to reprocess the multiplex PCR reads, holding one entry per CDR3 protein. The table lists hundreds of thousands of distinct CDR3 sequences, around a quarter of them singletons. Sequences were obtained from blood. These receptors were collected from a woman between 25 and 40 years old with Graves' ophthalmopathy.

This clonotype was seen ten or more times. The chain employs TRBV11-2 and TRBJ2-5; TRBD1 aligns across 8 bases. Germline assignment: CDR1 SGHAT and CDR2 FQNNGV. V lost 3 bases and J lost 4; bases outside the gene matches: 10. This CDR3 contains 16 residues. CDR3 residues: CASSLGMTGEPETQYF. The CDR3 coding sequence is TGTGCCAGCAGCTTGGGGATGACAGGGGAGCCAGAGACCCAGTACTTC.

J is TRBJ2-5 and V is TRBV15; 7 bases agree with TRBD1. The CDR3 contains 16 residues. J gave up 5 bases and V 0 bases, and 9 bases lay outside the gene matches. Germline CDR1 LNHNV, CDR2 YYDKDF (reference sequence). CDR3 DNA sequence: TGTGCCACCAGCAGAGATGGCAGGGGGAAGATGGAGACCCAGTACTTC. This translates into CATSRDGRGKMETQYF.

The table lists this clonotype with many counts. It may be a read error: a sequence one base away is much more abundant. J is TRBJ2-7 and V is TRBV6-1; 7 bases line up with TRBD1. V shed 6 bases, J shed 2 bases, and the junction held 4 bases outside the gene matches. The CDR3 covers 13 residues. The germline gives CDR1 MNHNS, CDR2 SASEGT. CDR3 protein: CASRERGPYEQYF. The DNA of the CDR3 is TGTGCCAGCAGGGAAAGGGGGCCCTACGAGCAGTACTTC.